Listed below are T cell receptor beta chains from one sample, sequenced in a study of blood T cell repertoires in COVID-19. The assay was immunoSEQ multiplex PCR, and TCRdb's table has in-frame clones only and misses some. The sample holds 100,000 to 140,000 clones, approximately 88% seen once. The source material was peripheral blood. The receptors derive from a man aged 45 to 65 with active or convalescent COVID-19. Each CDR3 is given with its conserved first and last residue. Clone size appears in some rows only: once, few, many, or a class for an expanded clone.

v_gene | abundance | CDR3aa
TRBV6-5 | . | CASSPGAGTEAFF
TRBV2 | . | CASRYTGTGLNSPLHF
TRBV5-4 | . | CASSFRTGQTQYF
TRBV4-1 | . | CASSQMMISGSSYEQYF
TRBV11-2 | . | CASSSRGEGQPQHF
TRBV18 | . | CASSAYTWGQGSTGELFF
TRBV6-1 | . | CASSEVFRGEGETQYF
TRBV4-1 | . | CASSRIQGLRTEAFF
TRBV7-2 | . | CASRHDSGSSYNEQFF
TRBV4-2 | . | CASSQERAGGYNEQFF
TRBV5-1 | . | CASSLARPAGGRETQYF
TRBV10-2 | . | CASVAGGIVEQFF
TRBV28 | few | CASTTLPGQPHHLNTEAFF
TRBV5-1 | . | CASSLEQGYEQYF
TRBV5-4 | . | CASKNMFRGRSSGANVLTF
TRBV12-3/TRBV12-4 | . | CASRRNTGELFF
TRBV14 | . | CASSQENGEGDNTEAFF